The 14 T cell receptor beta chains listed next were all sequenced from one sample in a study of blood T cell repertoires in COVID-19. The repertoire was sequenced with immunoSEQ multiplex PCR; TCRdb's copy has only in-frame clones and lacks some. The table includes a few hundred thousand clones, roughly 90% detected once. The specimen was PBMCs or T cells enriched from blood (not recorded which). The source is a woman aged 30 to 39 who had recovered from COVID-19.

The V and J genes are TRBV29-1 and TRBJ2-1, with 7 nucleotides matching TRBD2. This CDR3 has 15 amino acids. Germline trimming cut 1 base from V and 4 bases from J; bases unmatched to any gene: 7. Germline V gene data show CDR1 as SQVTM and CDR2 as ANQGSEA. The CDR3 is CSVEGSTSSYNEQFF. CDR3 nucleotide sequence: TGCAGCGTTGAAGGGTCGACTAGCTCGTACAATGAGCAGTTCTTC.

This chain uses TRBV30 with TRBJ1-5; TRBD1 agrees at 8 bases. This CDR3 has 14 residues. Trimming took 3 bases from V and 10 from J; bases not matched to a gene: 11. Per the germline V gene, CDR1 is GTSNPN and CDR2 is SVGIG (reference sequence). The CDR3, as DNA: TGTGCCTGGAGCCCTACAGGGGGGTCAATCCCCCAGCATTTT. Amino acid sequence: CAWSPTGGSIPQHF.

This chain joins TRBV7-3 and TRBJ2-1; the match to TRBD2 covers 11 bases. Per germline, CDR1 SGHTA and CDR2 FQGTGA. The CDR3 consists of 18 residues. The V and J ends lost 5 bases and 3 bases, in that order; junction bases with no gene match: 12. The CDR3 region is CASSGCRLAGINYNEQFF. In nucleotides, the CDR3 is TGTGCCAGCAGCGGTTGCAGACTAGCGGGAATCAACTACAATGAGCAGTTCTTC.

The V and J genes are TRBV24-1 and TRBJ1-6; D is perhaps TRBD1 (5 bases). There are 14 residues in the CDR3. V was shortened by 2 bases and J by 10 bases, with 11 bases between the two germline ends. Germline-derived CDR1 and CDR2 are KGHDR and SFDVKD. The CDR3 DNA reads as TGTGCCACCAGTGATTCGACAGTGGGATCACCCCTCCACTTT. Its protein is CATSDSTVGSPLHF.

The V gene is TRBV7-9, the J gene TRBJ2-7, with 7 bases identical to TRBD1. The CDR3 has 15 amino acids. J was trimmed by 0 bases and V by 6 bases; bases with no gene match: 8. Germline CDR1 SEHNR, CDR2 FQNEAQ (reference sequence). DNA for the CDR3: TGTGCCAGCAGTGATCCGGGACAGCCCTCCTACGAGCAGTACTTC. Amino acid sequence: CASSDPGQPSYEQYF.

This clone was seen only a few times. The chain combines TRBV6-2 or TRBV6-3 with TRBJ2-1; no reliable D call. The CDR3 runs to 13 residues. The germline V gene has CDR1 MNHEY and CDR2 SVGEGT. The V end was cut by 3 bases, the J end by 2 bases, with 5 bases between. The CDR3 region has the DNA TGTGCCAGCAGTTATCTTGCCTACAATGAGCAGTTCTTC. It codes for CASSYLAYNEQFF.

The CDR3 nucleotides read TGTGCCTGGAGTGGAGGGATCTATGGCTACACCTTC. Translated, it gives CAWSGGIYGYTF. V gene TRBV30 combines with J gene TRBJ1-2; unclear D gene. Trimming stripped 1 base from V and 4 bases from J, with 7 bases between. From germline, CDR1 is GTSNPN and CDR2 SVGIG (reference sequence). This CDR3 region has 12 residues.

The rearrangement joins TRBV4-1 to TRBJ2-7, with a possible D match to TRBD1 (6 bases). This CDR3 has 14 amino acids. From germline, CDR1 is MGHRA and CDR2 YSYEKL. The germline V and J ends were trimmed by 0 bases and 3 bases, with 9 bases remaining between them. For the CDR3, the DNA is TGCGCCAGCAGCCAAGAGCCCAGGGGCTACGAGCAGTACTTC. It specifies CASSQEPRGYEQYF.

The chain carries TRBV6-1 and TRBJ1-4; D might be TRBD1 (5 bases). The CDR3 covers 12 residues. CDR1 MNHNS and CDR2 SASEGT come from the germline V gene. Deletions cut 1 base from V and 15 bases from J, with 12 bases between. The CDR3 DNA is TGTGCCAGCAGTGAAGAAGCAGGGTCGATGTTTTTT. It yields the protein CASSEEAGSMFF.

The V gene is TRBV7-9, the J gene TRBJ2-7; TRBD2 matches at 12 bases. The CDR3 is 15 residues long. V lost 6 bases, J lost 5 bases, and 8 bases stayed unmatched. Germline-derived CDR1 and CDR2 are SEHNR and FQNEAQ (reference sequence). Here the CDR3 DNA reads TGTGCCAGCAGTCGGACTAGCGGGGATTCCCACGAGCAGTACTTC. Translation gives CASSRTSGDSHEQYF.

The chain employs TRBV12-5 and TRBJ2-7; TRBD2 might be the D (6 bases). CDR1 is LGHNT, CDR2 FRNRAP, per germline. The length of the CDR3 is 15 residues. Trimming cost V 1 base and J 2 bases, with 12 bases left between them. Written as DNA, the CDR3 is TGTGCTAGTGGTTTGGGGGGTCGGGGGACCTACGAGCAGTACTTC. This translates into CASGLGGRGTYEQYF.

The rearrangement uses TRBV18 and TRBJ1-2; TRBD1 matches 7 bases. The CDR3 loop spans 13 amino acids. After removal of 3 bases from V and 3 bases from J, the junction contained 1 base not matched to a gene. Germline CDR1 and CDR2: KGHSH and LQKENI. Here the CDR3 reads CASSPRGDYGYTF. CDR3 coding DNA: TGTGCCAGCTCACCCAGGGGGGACTATGGCTACACCTTC.

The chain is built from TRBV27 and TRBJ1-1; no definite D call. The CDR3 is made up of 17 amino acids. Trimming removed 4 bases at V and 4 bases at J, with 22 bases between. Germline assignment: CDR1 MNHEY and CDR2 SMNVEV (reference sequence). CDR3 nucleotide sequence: TGTGCCAGCAGTTCACTTATCATGAGGGTCGAAGGCACTGAAGCTTTCTTT. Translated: CASSSLIMRVEGTEAFF.

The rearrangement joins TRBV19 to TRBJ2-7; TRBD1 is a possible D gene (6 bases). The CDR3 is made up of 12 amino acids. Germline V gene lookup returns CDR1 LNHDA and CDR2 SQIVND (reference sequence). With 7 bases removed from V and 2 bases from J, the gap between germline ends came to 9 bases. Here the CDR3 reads CASTGDTYEQYF. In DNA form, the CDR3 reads TGTGCCAGTACAGGGGATACCTACGAGCAGTACTTC.